The rows below give T cell receptor beta chains drawn from one sample of a study of PD-1 blockade in classical Hodgkin lymphoma. Generated by immunoSEQ multiplex PCR, the TCRdb table keeps only in-frame clones and is missing some. The sample shows over 20,000 clones, approximately 80% of them seen only once. This specimen consisted of peripheral blood mononuclear cells (PBMCs), obtained before the fourth cycle of nivolumab. These receptor sequences come from a human donor with classical Hodgkin lymphoma. Each CDR3 is given with its conserved first and last residue. D genes are given only for firm matches. Expanded clones get a size class; other rows say once, few or many, or leave the size out.

clone size | J gene | V gene | D gene | CDR3 DNA | CDR3 protein
. | TRBJ1-6 | TRBV6-5 | . | TGTGCCAGCAGTTACTCGACCGGGACGAGGGGGTCACCCCTCCACTTT | CASSYSTGTRGSPLHF
. | TRBJ2-2 | TRBV10-1 | TRBD1 | TGCGCCAGCAGTGGACAGGGGGCAACCGGGGAGCTGTTTTTT | CASSGQGATGELFF
. | TRBJ2-2 | TRBV7-9 | TRBD1 | TGTGCCCTATACAGGGGAATCGACACCGGGGAGCTGTTTTTT | CALYRGIDTGELFF
. | TRBJ2-3 | TRBV7-9 | . | TGTGCCAGCAGCCCTAACCCCCGACGGGACACAGATACGCAGTATTTT | CASSPNPRRDTDTQYF
. | TRBJ1-2 | TRBV7-9 | . | TGTGCCAGCAGCGGCCCCAATGAATATGGCTACACCTTC | CASSGPNEYGYTF
. | TRBJ2-1 | TRBV27 | TRBD2 | TGTGCCAGCAGTTTCATAGCGGGGGGGGATGAGCAGTTCTTC | CASSFIAGGDEQFF
. | TRBJ2-7 | TRBV28 | . | TGTGCCAGCAGGACGACAGACTCCTACGAGCAGTACTTC | CASRTTDSYEQYF
. | TRBJ2-6 | TRBV28 | . | TGTGCCAGCAGTTTAGAGGGGTCTGGGGCCAACGTCCTGACTTTC | CASSLEGSGANVLTF
. | TRBJ2-7 | TRBV6-6 | . | TGTGCCAGCAGTTACTCGTTTCAAGGGGGCTACGAGCAGTACTTC | CASSYSFQGGYEQYF
few | TRBJ2-5 | TRBV9 | . | TGTGCCAGCAGCGAACCGCAAGAGACCCAGTACTTC | CASSEPQETQYF
few | TRBJ1-3 | TRBV6-1 | . | TGTGCCAGCAGTGAGCCGCCTTACAACACCATATATTTT | CASSEPPYNTIYF
once | TRBJ2-3 | TRBV5-4 | . | TGTGCCAGCAGCTTTCGGACAAACCCCCTGGAGCCAGATACGCAGTATTTT | CASSFRTNPLEPDTQYF
few | TRBJ2-3 | TRBV4-3 | TRBD2 | TGCGCCAGCAGCCAAGATCCCTGGGGAACTAGCGGGGAAGATACGCAGTATTTT | CASSQDPWGTSGEDTQYF
. | TRBJ2-5 | TRBV27 | TRBD1 | TGTGCCAGCAGATTAAGTAGGGGGCGGGAGACCCAGTACTTC | CASRLSRGRETQYF
. | TRBJ2-7 | TRBV4-2 | . | TGTGCCAGCAGCCAATCGGGGACTGCTCCCTACGAGCAGTACTTC | CASSQSGTAPYEQYF
. | TRBJ2-2 | TRBV9 | . | TGTGCCAGCAGCGTAGCGGGCCCGAACACCGGGGAGCTGTTTTTT | CASSVAGPNTGELFF
. | TRBJ1-1 | TRBV7-3 | . | TGTGCCAGCAGCTTAAATCCGGGGTTGGACACTGAAGCTTTCTTT | CASSLNPGLDTEAFF
. | TRBJ2-7 | TRBV28 | . | TGTGCCAGCAGTTTAGGAGGGGCTATGGGCGAGCAGTACTTC | CASSLGGAMGEQYF
. | TRBJ2-7 | TRBV6-6 | . | TGTGCCAGCAGTCCAATAGCCGGTGTCTACGAGCAGTACTTC | CASSPIAGVYEQYF
. | TRBJ2-5 | TRBV5-1 | . | TGCGCCAGCAGCTTGGGGAGTTTCCAAGAGACCCAGTACTTC | CASSLGSFQETQYF
. | TRBJ2-1 | TRBV28 | . | TGTGCCAGCCATTATGTGGGACGGGGGTACAATGAGCAGTTCTTC | CASHYVGRGYNEQFF
. | TRBJ2-2 | TRBV9 | . | TGTGCCAGCAGCGTAGGAGTGGGGGCGGGGACCGGGGAGCTGTTTTTT | CASSVGVGAGTGELFF
. | TRBJ1-1 | TRBV11-1 | . | TGTGCCAGCAGCGTTGATAGAGGGACTGAAGCTTTCTTT | CASSVDRGTEAFF
. | TRBJ2-2 | TRBV30 | TRBD2 | TGTGCCTACACTAGCGGGAGCGGTACCGGGGAGCTGTTTTTT | CAYTSGSGTGELFF
. | TRBJ2-4 | TRBV9 | TRBD1 | TGTGCCAGCAGCCCTAGATCGGGACAGGGGGCCGAAGCCAAAAACATTCAGTACTTC | CASSPRSGQGAEAKNIQYF
. | TRBJ2-1 | TRBV4-2 | TRBD2 | TGTGCCAGCAGCCCACTAGCGGGAGGGCGGTCCTACAATGAGCAGTTCTTC | CASSPLAGGRSYNEQFF
once | TRBJ1-2 | TRBV19 | . | TGTGCCAGTAGTATAGATGGTAAATGGGTCTATGGCTACACCTTC | CASSIDGKWVYGYTF
. | TRBJ1-1 | TRBV7-2 | . | TGTGCCAGCAGCTCGACAGTGAACACTGAAGCTTTCTTT | CASSSTVNTEAFF
. | TRBJ1-4 | TRBV5-1 | . | TGCGCCAGCAGCTTGGACGGGTTCGAGGGGGCTAATGAAAAACTGTTTTTT | CASSLDGFEGANEKLFF
few | TRBJ1-5 | TRBV18 | . | TGTGCCAGCTCACCATATAGCAATCAGCCCCAGCATTTT | CASSPYSNQPQHF
. | TRBJ2-5 | TRBV27 | . | TGTGCCAGCAGTTTTGGGGGGCACCAAGAGACCCAGTACTTC | CASSFGGHQETQYF
. | TRBJ2-2 | TRBV5-1 | . | TGCGCCAGCAGCATGCAGCCGGAGGTTTTAGGCGGGGAGCTGTTTTTT | CASSMQPEVLGGELFF
. | TRBJ2-1 | TRBV19 | . | TGTGCCAGTAGCAGCCGGGACGCCTACAATGAGCAGTTCTTC | CASSSRDAYNEQFF
once | TRBJ2-7 | TRBV6-1 | TRBD1 | TGTGCCAGCTCGGACAGGGTCCACTACGAGCAGTACTTC | CASSDRVHYEQYF
once | TRBJ1-1 | TRBV9 | TRBD1 | TGTGCCAGCAGCGCAACCGGGACAGGGAACACTGAAGCTTTCTTT | CASSATGTGNTEAFF
. | TRBJ1-1 | TRBV18 | . | TGTGCCAGCTCACCACGGTCCCAGGGAGGAACCATGAACACTGAAGCTTTCTTT | CASSPRSQGGTMNTEAFF